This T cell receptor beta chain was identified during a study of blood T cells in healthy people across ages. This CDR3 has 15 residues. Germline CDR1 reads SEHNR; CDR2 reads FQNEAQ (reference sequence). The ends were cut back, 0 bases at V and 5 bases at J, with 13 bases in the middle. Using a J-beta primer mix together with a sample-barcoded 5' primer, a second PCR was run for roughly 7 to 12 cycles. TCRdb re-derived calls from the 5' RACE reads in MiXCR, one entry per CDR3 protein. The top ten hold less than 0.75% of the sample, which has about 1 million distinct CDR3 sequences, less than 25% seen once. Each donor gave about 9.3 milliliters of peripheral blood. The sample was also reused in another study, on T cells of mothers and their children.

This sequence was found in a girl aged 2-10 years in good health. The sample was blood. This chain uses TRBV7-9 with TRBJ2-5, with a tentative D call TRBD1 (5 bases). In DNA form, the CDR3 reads TGTGCCAGCAGCTTAGCGGGGCCAGGGAAGGAGACCCAGTACTTC. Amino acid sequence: CASSLAGPGKETQYF.